Sequencing of this T cell receptor beta chain was carried out in a study of beta chain features in type 1 diabetes. Per germline, CDR1 MNHEY and CDR2 SVGAGI. The CDR3 spans 15 residues. The ends lost 8 bases at V and 6 bases at J; junction bases unmatched: 12. Expressed TCRB transcripts got sequenced, as all isolated RNA was reverse transcribed. Assay: immunoSEQ multiplex PCR; the TCRdb copy retains only in-frame clones and omits some. This sample has 100,000 to 150,000 clones, with about 10% found just once. General study points: In patients and controls equally, PCR might favor templates that are shorter. Among all four CD4+ subsets, Type 1 diabetes patients had TCRB CDR3s that were moderately but significantly shorter.

On this clone itself: Antigen specificity is unknown.

The TCR sequence derives from a man aged 30-40 years with type 1 diabetes. The rearrangement links TRBV6-5 to TRBJ2-1, with 8 bases fitting TRBD2. Sequenced input: central memory CD4+ T cells from blood. The CDR3 here is CASHDPGTRANEQFF. The CDR3 nucleotides are TGTGCCAGCCACGACCCCGGGACTAGGGCCAATGAGCAGTTCTTC.